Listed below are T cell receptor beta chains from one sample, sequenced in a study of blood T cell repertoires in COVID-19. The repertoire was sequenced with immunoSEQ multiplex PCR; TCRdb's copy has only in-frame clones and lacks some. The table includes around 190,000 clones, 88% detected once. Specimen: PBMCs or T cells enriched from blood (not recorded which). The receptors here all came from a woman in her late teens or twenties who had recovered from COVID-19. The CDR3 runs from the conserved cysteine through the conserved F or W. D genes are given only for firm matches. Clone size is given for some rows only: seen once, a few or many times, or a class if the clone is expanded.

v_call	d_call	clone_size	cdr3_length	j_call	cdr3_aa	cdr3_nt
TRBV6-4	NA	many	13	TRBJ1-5	CASSVNSNQPQHF	TGTGCCAGCAGTGTAAATAGCAATCAGCCCCAGCATTTT
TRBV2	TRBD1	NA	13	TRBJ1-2	CASSPGTVYGYTF	TGTGCCAGCAGTCCCGGGACAGTCTATGGCTACACCTTC
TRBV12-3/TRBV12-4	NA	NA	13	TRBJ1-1	CASSLERNTEAFF	TGTGCCAGCAGTTTAGAGAGGAACACTGAAGCTTTCTTT
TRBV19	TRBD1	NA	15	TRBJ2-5	CASSRGTAHQETQYF	TGTGCCAGTAGTAGGGGGACAGCGCACCAAGAGACCCAGTACTTC
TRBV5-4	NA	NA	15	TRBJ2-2	CASSHPTGNTGELFF	TGTGCCAGCAGCCACCCTACAGGGAACACCGGGGAGCTGTTTTTT
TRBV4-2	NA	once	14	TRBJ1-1	CASSQDRENTEAFF	TGTGCCAGCAGCCAAGACAGGGAGAACACTGAAGCTTTCTTT
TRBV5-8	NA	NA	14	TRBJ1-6	CASSLGQINSPLHF	TGTGCCAGCAGCTTGGGACAGATTAATTCACCCCTCCACTTT
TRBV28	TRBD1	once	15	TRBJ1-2	CASSLPAGQFYGYTF	TGTGCCAGCAGTTTACCGGCGGGACAGTTTTATGGCTACACCTTC
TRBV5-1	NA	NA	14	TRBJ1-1	CASSLDTGVPEAFF	TGCGCCAGCAGCTTGGATACGGGGGTACCTGAAGCTTTCTTT
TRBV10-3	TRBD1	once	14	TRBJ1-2	CAISESDRGYGYTF	TGTGCCATCAGTGAGTCGGACAGGGGGTATGGCTACACCTTC
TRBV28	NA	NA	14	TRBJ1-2	CVYQLYPLNYGYTF	TGTGTATATCAATTATACCCTCTAAACTATGGCTACACCTTC
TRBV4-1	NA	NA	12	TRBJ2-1	CASSQDINEQFF	TGCGCCAGCAGCCAAGATATCAATGAGCAGTTCTTC
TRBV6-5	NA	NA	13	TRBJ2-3	CASRPGLVNTQYF	TGTGCCAGCAGACCGGGGTTGGTGAATACGCAGTATTTT
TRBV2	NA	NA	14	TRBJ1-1	CASSSREVDTEAFF	TGTGCCAGCAGCTCAAGGGAGGTTGACACTGAAGCTTTCTTT
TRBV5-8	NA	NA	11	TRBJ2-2	CASSFTAELFF	TGTGCCAGCAGCTTCACAGCGGAGCTGTTTTTT